These 8 T cell receptor beta chains were all obtained from the same sample, sequenced in a study of early T cells in non-severe SARS-CoV-2 infection (dated by TCRdb to 2020 to 2022). Library generation was performed with 5' RACE. The sequencing machine was a NextSeq 500. TCRdb passed the public sequencing reads through fastp at Q25 and MiXCR, retaining productive beta sequences. Rows matching on CDR3 protein sequence are summarized as one entry with the most common DNA and genes. Within this sample are tens of thousands of distinct CDR3 sequences, with 3.5% to 5% of them counted one time only. Around 21% of the sample goes to the ten largest clones. The source material was whole blood. All receptors come from an adult who was a healthcare worker with PCR-confirmed SARS-CoV-2 infection or an uninfected control (not recorded which).

This clonotype showed up just a few times. The chain links TRBV7-6 to TRBJ2-1; no reliable D call. Germline CDR1 SGHVS, CDR2 FNYEAQ. Trimming took off 1 base at V and 10 bases at J, with 8 bases between the two ends. The CDR3 is 12 residues long. The CDR3 loop reads CASSLVGREQFF. The CDR3 coding sequence is TGTGCCAGCAGCTTAGTCGGCAGGGAGCAGTTCTTC.

This clonotype appeared a few times. This rearrangement joins TRBV7-9 to TRBJ2-1; the D gene is possibly TRBD2 (6 bases). This CDR3 spans 15 amino acids. Per the germline V gene, CDR1 is SEHNR and CDR2 is FQNEAQ (reference sequence). V was pared by 5 bases and J by 2 bases, with 13 bases between. CDR3 sequence: CASSAGPAPYNEQFF. The CDR3 DNA reads TGTGCCAGCAGCGCGGGACCTGCACCCTACAATGAGCAGTTCTTC.

This clonotype was recorded at least ten times. This chain links TRBV28 with TRBJ1-1; D is uncertain. Germline V gene sequence: CDR1 MDHEN, CDR2 SYDVKM. CDR3 length equals 15 residues. V shed 7 bases and J shed 1 base, with 16 bases lying between them. This CDR3 is CASKRLSVGNTEAFF. For the CDR3, the DNA is TGTGCCAGCAAACGGCTTTCGGTTGGGAACACTGAAGCTTTCTTT. The variable domain in full, with the rest retrieved from reference TRBV28 and TRBJ1-1, is DVKVTQSSRYLVKRTGEKVFLECVQDMDHENMFWYRQDPGLGLRLIYFSYDVKMKEKGDIPEGYSVSREKKERFSLILESASTNQTSMYLCASKRLSVGNTEAFFGQGTRLTVV.

This clonotype has at least ten counts. In nucleotides, the CDR3 is TGTGCCAGCAGCCAGGGGTTGGTCGGCTATGGCTACACCTTC. Protein product: CASSQGLVGYGYTF. This rearrangement joins TRBV4-2 to TRBJ1-2, with D unresolved. The germline V gene encodes CDR1 LGHNA and CDR2 YNFKEQ. The length of the CDR3 is 14 residues. The V end lost 3 bases, the J end lost 4 bases, and 12 bases lay between the germline ends.

This clonotype was observed a handful of times. This chain joins TRBV20-1 and TRBJ2-1; 10 bases are a match to TRBD2. Germline assignment: CDR1 DFQATT and CDR2 SNEGSKA (reference sequence). Trimming removed 0 bases from V and 16 bases from J; junction bases left unmatched: 9. The CDR3 loop spans 13 amino acids. The CDR3 DNA reads TGCAGTGCTAGAGATCTCCTAGCGGGAGTTAGCTTCTTC. This gives the protein CSARDLLAGVSFF.

This clonotype came up many times. The V and J genes are TRBV28 and TRBJ2-3; D gene uncertain. Trimming pared 5 bases from V and 5 bases from J, leaving 14 bases between. Germline CDR1 and CDR2: MDHEN and SYDVKM. The CDR3 covers 14 residues. CDR3 DNA sequence: TGTGCCAGCAGTAGACCGGCCCTAGGAGATACGCAGTATTTT. Residues: CASSRPALGDTQYF.

This clonotype was recorded at least ten times. The chain links TRBV4-3 to TRBJ2-7; maybe TRBD2 (5 bases). The germline V gene encodes CDR1 LGHNA and CDR2 YSLEER. V lost 3 bases, J lost 4 bases, and 10 bases lay in between. The CDR3 spans 13 residues. The CDR3 protein is CASSHAEDYEQYF. CDR3 bases: TGCGCCAGCAGCCATGCGGAGGATTACGAGCAGTACTTC.

In this sample, this clonotype turned up many times. V gene TRBV27 combines with J gene TRBJ1-5; D perhaps matches TRBD1 (6 bases). Germline values: CDR1 MNHEY, CDR2 SMNVEV (reference sequence). Trimming shortened V by 4 bases and J by 2 bases, and 12 bases separated the two germline ends. The CDR3 is made up of 15 amino acids. CDR3: CASSYTGSRNQPQHF. The CDR3 DNA reads TGTGCCAGCAGTTACACAGGGAGCCGCAATCAGCCCCAGCATTTT.